The TCR beta chain described here comes from a study of identical twins. Study-level points and caveats: Some out-of-frame alpha sequences were shared by twins, and these showed excess low generation probability. With monozygotic twins, out-of-frame TCR alpha sharing exceeded what models estimated. Not following the same donors, the study drew its conclusions from cross-sectional statistical analysis.

In the case of this clonotype: Its antigen is unknown.

Unique molecular identifiers were present on cDNA, and template switching added a universal primer site. TCRdb used MiXCR to reprocess the 5' RACE reads, holding one entry per CDR3 protein. The sample includes 200,000 to 250,000 distinct CDR3 sequences, around 7% seen only once; the top ten take roughly 3.6%. The germline CDR1 and CDR2 sequences are KGHDR and SFDVKD. V dropped 4 bases and J dropped 3; count of bases not matched to a gene: 5. CDR3 length: 15 residues. The data were also submitted as part of a second study, on yellow fever vaccine responses in identical twins.

This TCR was sampled from a woman between 18 and 29 years old in good health. Sequencing used memory (CD45RO+) T cells sorted from blood. V and J are TRBV24-1 and TRBJ2-3; 8 bases are shared with TRBD2. CDR3 in amino acids: CATSEAGAVTDTQYF. The CDR3 DNA sequence: TGTGCCACCAGTGAAGCGGGAGCAGTTACAGATACGCAGTATTTT.